This T cell receptor (beta chain) derives from a study of T cells in Graves' hyperthyroidism and ophthalmopathy. Regarding the study as a whole: The model made its ophthalmopathy prediction, and onset followed a median 6.5 months later. In simple terms, a model built on 13 V-J features told ophthalmopathy apart from stable hyperthyroidism. Peripheral blood also featured most of the thyroid clonotypes expanded above 0.001.

Using RNA transcripts as the source, TCR beta CDR3 regions were amplified. First-round RT-PCR of the TCR CDR3 relied on the HTBI primer set. Each CDR3 protein is one row after TCRdb ran MiXCR on the multiplex PCR reads. The sample gives roughly 500,000 distinct CDR3 sequences, about half of which show up once; roughly 19% is in the top ten. The sample holds many counts of this clonotype. What it recognizes is unknown. The germline V and J ends were trimmed by 1 base and 3 bases, with 4 bases remaining between them. Germline V gene sequence: CDR1 SGHRS, CDR2 YFSETQ. The CDR3 has 12 amino acids. The rearrangement uses TRBV5-1 and TRBJ1-2; no definite D call. Sample: peripheral blood or thyroid tissue (not recorded which). The receptor's source is an adult woman with Graves' disease, either hyperthyroidism or ophthalmopathy (not recorded which). The CDR3 loop reads CASSLFDYGYTF. Here the CDR3 DNA reads TGCGCCAGCAGCTTGTTCGACTATGGCTACACCTTC.